This T cell receptor beta chain derives from a study of CD8 T cell repertoires and HIV-1 epitope variants. Study information: Each of Twenty-five Gag and Nef epitope peptides stimulated a separate culture. Tested: three Gag epitope families, Nef HW9 and YT9.

This clone has a handful of counts. Its cognate antigen is unknown. Per the germline V gene, CDR1 is SGHNT and CDR2 is YYREEE (reference sequence). The junction had 8 bases not matched to a gene; V was cut back by 0 bases and J by 6 bases. The CDR3 loop spans 16 amino acids. TCRdb's copy holds only in-frame clones and misses some; the assay was immunoSEQ multiplex PCR. The sample comprises about 4,400 clones, around 60% of which are singletons, and 35% to 45% rests with the top ten. This chain connects TRBV5-4 to TRBJ2-2; TRBD1 matches 7 bases. This receptor was taken from a male donor with HIV. The material sequenced was cultured CD8+ T cells derived from PBMCs. CDR3 sequence (DNA): TGTGCCAGCAGCTTGGTAGAGGGGGCAGGTTCCGGGGAGCTGTTTTTT. Translation gives CASSLVEGAGSGELFF.